A single sample gave rise to the 18 T cell receptor beta chains below, sequenced in a study of T-cell memory formation after mild COVID-19. MiXCR, run by TCRdb on the 5' RACE reads, gives a single entry per CDR3 protein. The sample gives 400,000 to 500,000 distinct CDR3 sequences, 15% to 20% of which show up once; approximately 8.4% is in the top ten. Sequencing used PBMCs or a T cell subset sorted from them (not recorded which). These receptors were obtained from an adult woman who had mild COVID-19 (a few samples of this study predate the infection). Cell type and time point are not known.

The chain is built from TRBV6-1 and TRBJ2-2; D might be TRBD2 (7 bases). Germline CDR1 and CDR2: MNHNS and SASEGT. CDR3 length equals 12 residues. V lost 9 bases and J lost 7, with 12 bases in between. CDR3 DNA sequence: TGTGCCAGGGGGAGGGGGATCGGGGAGCTGTTTTTT. It codes for CARGRGIGELFF.

The genes are TRBV2 and TRBJ2-7, with unresolved D. Trimming stripped 7 bases from V and 6 bases from J, with 16 bases between. The CDR3 loop spans 13 amino acids. Looked up from germline, CDR1 is SNHLY and CDR2 is FYNNEI. CDR3 nucleotide sequence: TGTGCCAGCACCGTGGCAAACTTGGGCGAGCAGTACTTC. This gives the protein CASTVANLGEQYF.

This clonotype was recorded a few times. This chain joins TRBV12-3 or TRBV12-4 and TRBJ1-5, with 7 bases aligning to TRBD1. The CDR3 length is 14 residues. Germline trimming cut 5 bases from V and 10 bases from J; bases unmatched to any gene: 11. DNA for the CDR3: TGTGCCAGCAGTCGGGACAGCTACTCTTTACCCCAGCATTTT. It yields the protein CASSRDSYSLPQHF.

The V and J genes are TRBV5-5 and TRBJ2-5, with 7 bases identical to TRBD1. V dropped 4 bases and J dropped 1; count of bases not matched to a gene: 13. The CDR3 covers 17 residues. The germline V gene encodes CDR1 SGHKS and CDR2 YYEKEE (reference sequence). The CDR3 sequence: CASSPLIRGFFQETQYF. DNA for the CDR3: TGTGCCAGCAGCCCATTAATCAGGGGGTTCTTCCAAGAGACCCAGTACTTC.

V is TRBV10-3 and J is TRBJ1-2, with a tentative D call TRBD1 (5 bases). V was pared by 4 bases and J by 1 base, with 7 bases between. The CDR3 has 13 amino acids. Germline V gene data show CDR1 as ENHRY and CDR2 as SYGVKD. CDR3 DNA: TGTGCCATCAGTGCGACAGATAACTATGGCTACACCTTC. Its protein product is CAISATDNYGYTF.

In its sample, this clonotype was seen many times. The chain recombines TRBV29-1 with TRBJ2-2; D ambiguous. The V end was cut by 2 bases, the J end by 4 bases, with 8 bases between. The CDR3 contains 13 residues. Germline V lookup: CDR1 SQVTM, CDR2 ANQGSEA. CDR3 sequence: CSVERLATGELFF. The CDR3 DNA is TGCAGCGTTGAAAGGCTGGCCACCGGGGAGCTGTTTTTT.

To note about this clonotype: Since the CDR3 does not end with the conserved phenylalanine or tryptophan, this likely comes from a read error. V and J are TRBV9 and TRBJ2-5, with D possibly being TRBD1 or TRBD2 (5 bases each). The CDR3 contains 17 residues. In germline, CDR1 is SGDLS, CDR2 YYNGEE. The ends were cut back, 2 bases at V and 1 base at J, with 18 bases in the middle. CDR3 loop: CASSVGADLLGQETQYS. The DNA for the CDR3 is TGTGCCAGCAGCGTCGGGGCAGATCTCCTCGGCCAAGAGACCCAGTACTCC.

In this sample, this clonotype turned up a few times. Germline and junction disagree at one end, which may indicate a read error. The V call is TRBV10-3, the J call TRBJ2-5; no clear D gene. Per germline, CDR1 ENHRY and CDR2 SYGVKD. The CDR3 is 11 residues long. In DNA form, the CDR3 reads TGTGCCATCAGTGACCATGAGACCCAGTACTTC. This encodes CAISDHETQYF.

This clonotype was counted only a few times. This chain uses TRBV29-1 with TRBJ1-2, with D uncertain. Trimming took 8 bases from V and 6 from J, leaving 10 bases between them. Germline values: CDR1 SQVTM, CDR2 ANQGSEA. The CDR3 spans 10 residues. The CDR3: CSTRTDGYTF. The CDR3 DNA sequence: TGCAGCACTCGGACGGATGGCTACACCTTC. The full variable domain, in which reference TRBV29-1 and TRBJ1-2 provide the parts outside the CDR3, is SAVISQKPSRDICQRGTSLTIQCQVDSQVTMMFWYRQQPGQSLTLIATANQGSEATYESGFVIDKFPISRPNLTFSTLTVSNMSPEDSSIYLCSTRTDGYTFGSGTRLTVV.

This clonotype showed up just a few times. This chain uses TRBV9 with TRBJ2-1; D is possibly TRBD2 (5 bases). The germline CDR1 and CDR2 sequences are SGDLS and YYNGEE. The CDR3 runs 14 residues. V lost 4 bases, J lost 5 bases, and 13 bases lay in between. The CDR3 loop is CASSPTFGNNEQFF. The DNA for the CDR3 is TGTGCCAGCAGCCCAACGTTCGGGAACAATGAGCAGTTCTTC.

The chain is built from TRBV7-2 and TRBJ2-3; 12 positions match TRBD2. This CDR3 spans 16 amino acids. V gave up 5 bases and J gave up 1 base; unmatched junction bases: 4. Per the germline V gene, CDR1 is SGHTA and CDR2 is FQGNSA. CDR3 nucleotides: TGTGCCAGCAGCCAGACTAGCGGGAGTCGCACAGATACGCAGTATTTT. Translating it yields CASSQTSGSRTDTQYF.

This clonotype was seen just once. J is TRBJ2-7 and V is TRBV24-1; no clear D. CDR3 length equals 11 residues. The germline V and J ends were trimmed by 5 bases and 4 bases, with 5 bases remaining between them. The germline V gene has CDR1 KGHDR and CDR2 SFDVKD. CDR3 nucleotide sequence: TGTGCCACCAGTGCTGGGTACGAGCAGTACTTC. Its translation: CATSAGYEQYF.

This clonotype was picked up many times. The rearrangement joins TRBV12-3 or TRBV12-4 to TRBJ2-1, with 11 bases aligning to TRBD2. J was trimmed by 4 bases and V by 4 bases; bases with no gene match: 6. This CDR3 has 16 amino acids. The CDR3 DNA is TGTGCCAGCAGTTCACTAGCGGGAGCAGTTTACAATGAGCAGTTCTTC. This encodes CASSSLAGAVYNEQFF.

The chain combines TRBV7-9 with TRBJ2-7, with D possibly matching TRBD1 (6 bases). The germline CDR1 and CDR2 sequences are SEHNR and FQNEAQ (reference sequence). The CDR3 covers 14 residues. V lost 5 bases and J 6 bases, leaving 17 bases between the germline ends. The CDR3: CASSQPSTGFEQYF. The DNA of the CDR3 is TGTGCCAGCAGCCAGCCCAGTACAGGGTTCGAGCAGTACTTC.

This clonotype was observed a few times. The chain uses TRBV29-1 and TRBJ2-3; D may be TRBD2 (6 bases). Germline assignment: CDR1 SQVTM and CDR2 ANQGSEA. This CDR3 has 15 residues. The V and J ends lost 2 bases and 0 bases respectively, with 12 bases between them. Here the CDR3 DNA reads TGCAGCGTTGAACAGGTTGGAGGGAGCACAGATACGCAGTATTTT. Its translation: CSVEQVGGSTDTQYF.

The J gene is TRBJ2-5, the V gene TRBV2, with TRBD2 identical over 9 bases. Germline V lookup: CDR1 SNHLY, CDR2 FYNNEI. J was trimmed by 9 bases and V by 2 bases; bases with no gene match: 16. The CDR3 is 17 residues long. CDR3 loop: CASSERLADRLVRAQYF. The CDR3 DNA is TGTGCCAGCAGTGAAAGACTAGCGGACCGTCTTGTCAGGGCCCAGTACTTC.

This CDR3 reads CASSLKMDGTYNEQFF. The CDR3, as DNA: TGTGCCAGCAGCCTCAAGATGGACGGAACCTACAATGAGCAGTTCTTC. The V call is TRBV7-9, the J call TRBJ2-1; D gene ambiguous. V was cut by 5 bases and J by 2 bases, with 16 bases left in between. Germline-derived CDR1 and CDR2 are SEHNR and FQNEAQ (reference sequence). The CDR3 loop spans 16 amino acids.

The chain has TRBV7-9 and TRBJ1-4, with TRBD1 matching over 7 bases. The CDR3 is 15 residues long. The trim removed 5 bases at V and 5 bases at J, leaving 8 bases unmatched. Germline CDR1 SEHNR, CDR2 FQNEAQ (reference sequence). The DNA of the CDR3 is TGTGCCAGCAGCATTACTGCGACAGGGAATGAAAAACTGTTTTTT. This gives the protein CASSITATGNEKLFF. Filled out from reference TRBV7-9 and TRBJ1-4, the complete variable domain reads DTGVSQNPRHKITKRGQNVTFRCDPISEHNRLYWYRQTLGQGPEFLTYFQNEAQLEKSRLLSDRFSAERPKGSFSTLEIQRTEQGDSAMYLCASSITATGNEKLFFGSGTQLSVL.